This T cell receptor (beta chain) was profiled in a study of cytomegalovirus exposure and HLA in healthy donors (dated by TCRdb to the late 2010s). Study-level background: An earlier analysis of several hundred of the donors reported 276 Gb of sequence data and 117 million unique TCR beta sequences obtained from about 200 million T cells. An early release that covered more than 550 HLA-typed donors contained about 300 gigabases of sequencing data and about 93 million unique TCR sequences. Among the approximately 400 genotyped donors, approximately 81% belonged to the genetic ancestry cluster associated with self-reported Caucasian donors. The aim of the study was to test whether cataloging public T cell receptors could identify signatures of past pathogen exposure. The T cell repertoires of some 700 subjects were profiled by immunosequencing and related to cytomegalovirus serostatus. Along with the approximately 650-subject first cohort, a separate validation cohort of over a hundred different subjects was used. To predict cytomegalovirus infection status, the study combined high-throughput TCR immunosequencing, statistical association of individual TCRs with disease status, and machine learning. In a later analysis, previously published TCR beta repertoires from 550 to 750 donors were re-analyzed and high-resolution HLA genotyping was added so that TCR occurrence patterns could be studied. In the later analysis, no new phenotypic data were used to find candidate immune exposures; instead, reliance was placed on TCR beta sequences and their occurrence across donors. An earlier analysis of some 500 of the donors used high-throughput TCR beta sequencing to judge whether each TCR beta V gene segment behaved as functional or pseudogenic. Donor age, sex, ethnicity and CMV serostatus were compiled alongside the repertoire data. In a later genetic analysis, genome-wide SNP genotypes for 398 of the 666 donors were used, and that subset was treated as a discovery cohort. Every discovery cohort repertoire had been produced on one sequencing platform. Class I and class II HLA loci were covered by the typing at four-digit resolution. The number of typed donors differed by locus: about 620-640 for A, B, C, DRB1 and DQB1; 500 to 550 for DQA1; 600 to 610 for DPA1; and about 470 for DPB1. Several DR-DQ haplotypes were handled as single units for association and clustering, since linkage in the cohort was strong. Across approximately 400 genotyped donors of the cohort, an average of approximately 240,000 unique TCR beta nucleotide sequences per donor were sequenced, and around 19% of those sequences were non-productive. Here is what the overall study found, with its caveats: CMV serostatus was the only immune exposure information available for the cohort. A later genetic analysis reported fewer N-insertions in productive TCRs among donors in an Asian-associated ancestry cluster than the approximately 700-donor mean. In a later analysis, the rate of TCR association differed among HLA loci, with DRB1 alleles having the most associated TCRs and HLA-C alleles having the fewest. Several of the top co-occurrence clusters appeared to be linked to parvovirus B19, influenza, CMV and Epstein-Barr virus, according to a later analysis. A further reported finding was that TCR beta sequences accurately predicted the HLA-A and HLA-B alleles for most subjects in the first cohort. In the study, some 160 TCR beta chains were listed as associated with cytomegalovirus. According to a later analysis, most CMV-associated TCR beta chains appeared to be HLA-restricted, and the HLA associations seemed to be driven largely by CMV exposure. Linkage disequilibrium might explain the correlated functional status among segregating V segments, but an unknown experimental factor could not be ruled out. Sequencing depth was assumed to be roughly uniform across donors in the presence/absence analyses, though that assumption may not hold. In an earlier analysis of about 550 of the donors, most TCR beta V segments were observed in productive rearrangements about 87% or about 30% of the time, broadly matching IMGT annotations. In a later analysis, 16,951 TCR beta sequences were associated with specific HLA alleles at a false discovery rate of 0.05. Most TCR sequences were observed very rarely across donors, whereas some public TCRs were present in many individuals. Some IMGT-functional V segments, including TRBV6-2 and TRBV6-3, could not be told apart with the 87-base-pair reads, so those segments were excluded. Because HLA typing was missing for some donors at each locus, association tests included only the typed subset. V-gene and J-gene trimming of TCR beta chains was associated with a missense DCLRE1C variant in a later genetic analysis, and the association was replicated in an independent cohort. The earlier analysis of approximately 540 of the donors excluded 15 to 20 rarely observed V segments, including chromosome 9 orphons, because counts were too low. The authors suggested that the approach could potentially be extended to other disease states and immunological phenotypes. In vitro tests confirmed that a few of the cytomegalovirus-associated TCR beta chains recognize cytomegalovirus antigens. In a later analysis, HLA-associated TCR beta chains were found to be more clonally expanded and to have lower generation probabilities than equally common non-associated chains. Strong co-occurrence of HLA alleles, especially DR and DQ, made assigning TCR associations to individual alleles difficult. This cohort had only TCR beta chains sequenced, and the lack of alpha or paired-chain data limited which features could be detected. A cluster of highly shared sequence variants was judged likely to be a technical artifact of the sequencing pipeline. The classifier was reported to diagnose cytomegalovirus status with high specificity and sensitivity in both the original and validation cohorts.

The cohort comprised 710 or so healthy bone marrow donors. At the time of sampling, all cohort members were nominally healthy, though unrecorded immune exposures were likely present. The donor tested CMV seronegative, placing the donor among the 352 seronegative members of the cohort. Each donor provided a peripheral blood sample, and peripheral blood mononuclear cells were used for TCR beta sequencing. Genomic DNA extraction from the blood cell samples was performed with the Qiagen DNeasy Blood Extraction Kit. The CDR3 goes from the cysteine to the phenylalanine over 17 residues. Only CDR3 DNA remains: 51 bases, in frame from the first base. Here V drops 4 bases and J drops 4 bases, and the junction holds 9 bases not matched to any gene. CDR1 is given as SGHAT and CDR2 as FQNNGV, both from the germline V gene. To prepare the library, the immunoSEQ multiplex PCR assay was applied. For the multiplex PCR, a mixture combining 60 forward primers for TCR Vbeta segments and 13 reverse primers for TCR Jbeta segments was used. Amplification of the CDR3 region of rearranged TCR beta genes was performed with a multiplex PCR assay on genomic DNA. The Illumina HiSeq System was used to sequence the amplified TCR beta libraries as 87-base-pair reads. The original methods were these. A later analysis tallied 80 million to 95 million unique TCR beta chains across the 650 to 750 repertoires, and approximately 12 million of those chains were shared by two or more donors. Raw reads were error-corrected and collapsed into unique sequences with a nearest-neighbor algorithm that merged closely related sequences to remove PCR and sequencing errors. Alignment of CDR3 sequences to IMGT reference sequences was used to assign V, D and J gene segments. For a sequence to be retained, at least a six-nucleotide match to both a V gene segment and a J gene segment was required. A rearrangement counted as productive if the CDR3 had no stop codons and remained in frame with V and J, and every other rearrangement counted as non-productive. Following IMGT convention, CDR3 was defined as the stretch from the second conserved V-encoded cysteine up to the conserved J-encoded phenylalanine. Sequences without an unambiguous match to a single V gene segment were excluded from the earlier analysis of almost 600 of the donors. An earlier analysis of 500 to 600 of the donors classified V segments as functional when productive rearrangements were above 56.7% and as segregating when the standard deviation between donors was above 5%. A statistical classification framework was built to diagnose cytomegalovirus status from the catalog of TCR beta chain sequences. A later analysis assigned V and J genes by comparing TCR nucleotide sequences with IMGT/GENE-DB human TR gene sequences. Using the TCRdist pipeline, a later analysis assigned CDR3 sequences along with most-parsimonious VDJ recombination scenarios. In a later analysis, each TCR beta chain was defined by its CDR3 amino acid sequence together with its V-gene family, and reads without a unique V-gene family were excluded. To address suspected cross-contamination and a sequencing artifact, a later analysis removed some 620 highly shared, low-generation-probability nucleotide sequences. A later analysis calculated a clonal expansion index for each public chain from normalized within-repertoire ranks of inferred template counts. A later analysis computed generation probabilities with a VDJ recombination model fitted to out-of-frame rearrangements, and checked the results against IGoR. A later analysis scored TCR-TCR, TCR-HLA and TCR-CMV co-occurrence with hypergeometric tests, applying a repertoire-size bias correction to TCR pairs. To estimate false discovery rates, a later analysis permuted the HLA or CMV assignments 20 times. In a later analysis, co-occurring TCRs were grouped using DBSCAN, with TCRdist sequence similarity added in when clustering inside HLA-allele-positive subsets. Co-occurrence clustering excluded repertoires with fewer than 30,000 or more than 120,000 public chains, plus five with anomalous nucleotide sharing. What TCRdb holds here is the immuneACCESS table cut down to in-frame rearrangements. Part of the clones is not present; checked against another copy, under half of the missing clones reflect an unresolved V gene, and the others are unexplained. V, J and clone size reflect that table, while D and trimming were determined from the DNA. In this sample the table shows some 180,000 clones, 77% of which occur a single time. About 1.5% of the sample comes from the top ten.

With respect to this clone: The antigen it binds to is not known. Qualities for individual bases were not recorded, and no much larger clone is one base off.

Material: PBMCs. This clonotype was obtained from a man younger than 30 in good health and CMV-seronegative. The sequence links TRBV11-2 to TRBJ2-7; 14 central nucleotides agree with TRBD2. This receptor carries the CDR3 CASSSRLAGGISYEQYF. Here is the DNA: TGTGCCAGCAGCTCCAGACTAGCGGGAGGGATTTCATACGAGCAGTACTTC.